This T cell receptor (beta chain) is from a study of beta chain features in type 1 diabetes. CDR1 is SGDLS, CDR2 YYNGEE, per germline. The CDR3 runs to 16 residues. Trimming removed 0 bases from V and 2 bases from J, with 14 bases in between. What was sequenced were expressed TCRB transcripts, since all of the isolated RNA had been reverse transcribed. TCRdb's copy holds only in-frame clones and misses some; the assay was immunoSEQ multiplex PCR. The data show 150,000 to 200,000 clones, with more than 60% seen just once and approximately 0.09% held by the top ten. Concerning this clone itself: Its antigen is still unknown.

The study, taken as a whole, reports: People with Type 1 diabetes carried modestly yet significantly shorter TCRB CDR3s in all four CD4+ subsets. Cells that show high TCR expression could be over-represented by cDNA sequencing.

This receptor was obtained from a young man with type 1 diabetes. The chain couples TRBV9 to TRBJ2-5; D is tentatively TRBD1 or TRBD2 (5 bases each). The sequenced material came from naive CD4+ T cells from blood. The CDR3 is CASSVARGPGQETQYF. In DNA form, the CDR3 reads TGTGCCAGCAGCGTAGCTCGGGGCCCAGGACAAGAGACCCAGTACTTC.